Listed below are T cell receptor beta chains from one sample, sequenced in a study of blood T cell repertoires in COVID-19. Libraries were prepared by immunoSEQ multiplex PCR; TCRdb keeps only in-frame clonotypes and omits some of them. The profile covers 200,000 to 250,000 clones, with roughly 88% appearing a single time and around 1.5% taken by the ten largest. The specimen was peripheral blood. The receptors come from a woman aged 40 to 50 who had recovered from COVID-19. The CDR3 runs from the conserved cysteine through the conserved F or W. The D gene is left open where the match is weak. Clone size is given for some rows only: seen once, a few or many times, or a class if the clone is expanded.

CDR3 protein | CDR3 DNA | D gene | J gene | V gene | clone size
CASSTLAGGEDTQYF | TGTGCCAGCAGCACCCTAGCGGGGGGCGAGGATACGCAGTATTTT | TRBD2 | TRBJ2-3 | TRBV6-5 | .
CASSANGQANTEAFF | TGTGCCAGCAGCGCCAACGGACAGGCGAACACTGAAGCTTTCTTT | TRBD1 | TRBJ1-1 | TRBV7-2 | .
CASSAGTGGNMYGYTF | TGTGCCAGCAGCGCCGGGACAGGGGGCAATATGTATGGCTACACCTTC | TRBD1 | TRBJ1-2 | TRBV9 | .
CASSIGQTSGNTIYF | TGTGCCAGCAGCATCGGACAGACCTCTGGAAACACCATATATTTT | . | TRBJ1-3 | TRBV7-6 | few
CAWSLPDTQYF | TGTGCCTGGAGTCTCCCAGATACGCAGTATTTT | . | TRBJ2-3 | TRBV30 | .
CASTAGADTGELFF | TGTGCCAGCACAGCGGGGGCCGACACCGGGGAGCTGTTTTTT | TRBD2 | TRBJ2-2 | TRBV6-5 | .
CASSVNSGANVLTF | TGTGCCAGCAGCGTAAACTCTGGGGCCAACGTCCTGACTTTC | . | TRBJ2-6 | TRBV4-2 | .
CASRPGQGAHEQFF | TGTGCCAGCAGACCTGGACAGGGGGCCCATGAGCAGTTCTTC | TRBD1 | TRBJ2-1 | TRBV6-5 | .
CASSLLGTADYEQYF | TGCGCCAGCAGCTTGTTGGGGACAGCGGACTACGAGCAGTACTTC | TRBD1 | TRBJ2-7 | TRBV5-1 | .
CASSLRQDRVNTGELFF | TGTGCCAGCAGCCTCCGCCAGGACAGGGTGAACACCGGGGAGCTGTTTTTT | TRBD1 | TRBJ2-2 | TRBV13 | .
CASSFGSGDPTDTQYF | TGTGCCAGCAGCTTCGGCTCGGGGGACCCCACAGATACGCAGTATTTT | . | TRBJ2-3 | TRBV7-2 | .
CASSPGVDTQYF | TGCGCCAGCAGCCCCGGAGTAGATACGCAGTATTTT | . | TRBJ2-3 | TRBV5-1 | .
CASSQYRVEFGNTIYF | TGTGCCAGCTCACAGTACAGGGTGGAATTCGGAAACACCATATATTTT | . | TRBJ1-3 | TRBV18 | once
CASNSGAGYTF | TGTGCCAGCAACTCAGGGGCCGGCTACACCTTC | . | TRBJ1-2 | TRBV12-3/TRBV12-4 | few
CASSPLDRVNTEAFF | TGTGCCAGCTCACCACTGGACAGGGTGAACACTGAAGCTTTCTTT | TRBD1 | TRBJ1-1 | TRBV18 | .
CSASEIYEQYF | TGCAGTGCTTCGGAGATCTACGAGCAGTACTTC | . | TRBJ2-7 | TRBV20-1 | .
CASSDPLRTSGGRVEETQYF | TGTGCCAGCAGTGATCCCCTAAGGACTAGCGGGGGCCGAGTTGAAGAGACCCAGTACTTC | TRBD2 | TRBJ2-5 | TRBV6-4 | .
CASSAGLEKTQYF | TGTGCCAGCAGCGCGGGACTAGAAAAGACCCAGTACTTC | TRBD2 | TRBJ2-5 | TRBV7-2 | .
CASSRDSYGYTF | TGCGCCAGCAGCCGGGACAGCTATGGCTACACCTTC | TRBD1 | TRBJ1-2 | TRBV4-3 | .
CASSLVGATEAFF | TGTGCCAGCAGCTTGGTGGGGGCCACTGAAGCTTTCTTT | . | TRBJ1-1 | TRBV5-6 | .
CASSRTGLTDTQYF | TGTGCCAGCAGCCGGACAGGGTTAACAGATACGCAGTATTTT | TRBD1 | TRBJ2-3 | TRBV6-5 | .
CASSHRTSGGRSTDTQYF | TGTGCCAGCAGCCACAGGACTAGCGGGGGACGGAGCACAGATACGCAGTATTTT | TRBD2 | TRBJ2-3 | TRBV7-9 | .
CASSSSLLDRLNEKLFF | TGTGCCAGCAGCTCCTCCTTGTTGGACAGACTAAATGAAAAACTGTTTTTT | . | TRBJ1-4 | TRBV11-3 | .